The 9 T cell receptor beta chains given below trace back to one sample, sequenced in a study of blood T cell repertoires in COVID-19. The method was immunoSEQ multiplex PCR; TCRdb's version includes in-frame clones alone and lacks a portion of them. The table includes approximately 310,000 clones, around 86% detected once. The sequenced sample was peripheral blood. The receptors come from a man aged 50-59 years with active or convalescent COVID-19.

V is TRBV6-5 and J is TRBJ2-1, with TRBD2 matching 14 bases. Germline-derived CDR1 and CDR2 are MNHEY and SVGAGI. The CDR3 has 14 amino acids. The J segment lost 6 bases and the V segment lost 8 bases, leaving 3 bases of the junction unmatched. CDR3 in amino acids: CASAGLAGANEQFF. The CDR3 DNA sequence: TGTGCCAGCGCGGGACTAGCGGGAGCCAATGAGCAGTTCTTC.

The chain has TRBV7-9 and TRBJ2-2; D is unresolved. The CDR3 contains 14 residues. V was trimmed by 1 base and J by 3 bases, leaving 6 bases between them. Germline assignment: CDR1 SEHNR and CDR2 FQNEAQ (reference sequence). The CDR3 reads CASSLELYTGELFF. The CDR3 DNA reads TGTGCCAGCAGCTTAGAGCTCTACACCGGGGAGCTGTTTTTT. Full variable domain (missing parts from reference TRBV7-9 and TRBJ2-2): DTGVSQNPRHKITKRGQNVTFRCDPISEHNRLYWYRQTLGQGPEFLTYFQNEAQLEKSRLLSDRFSAERPKGSFSTLEIQRTEQGDSAMYLCASSLELYTGELFFGEGSRLTVL.

V is TRBV4-3 and J is TRBJ1-3, with 7 bases that match TRBD1. J was trimmed by 4 bases and V by 1 base; bases with no gene match: 13. The germline CDR1 and CDR2 sequences are LGHNA and YSLEER. The CDR3 has 18 residues. The CDR3 sequence: CASSQARVNRGSGNTIYF. CDR3 DNA: TGCGCCAGCAGCCAAGCACGGGTAAACAGGGGCTCGGGAAACACCATATATTTT.

The V call is TRBV2, the J call TRBJ2-5, with a possible D match to TRBD2 (6 bases). Trimming cost V 5 bases and J 4 bases, with 8 bases left between them. CDR3 length equals 12 residues. Germline V gives CDR1 SNHLY, CDR2 FYNNEI. DNA for the CDR3: TGTGCCAGCAGTACTAGCTCAGAGACCCAGTACTTC. Protein: CASSTSSETQYF.

V is TRBV28 and J is TRBJ2-7, with 7 bases fitting TRBD1. The CDR3 length is 12 residues. Trimming cost V 2 bases and J 6 bases; bases outside gene matches: 1. Germline V gene data show CDR1 as MDHEN and CDR2 as SYDVKM. In DNA, the CDR3 is TGTGCCAGCAGTTTACAGGGGGTCGAGCAGTACTTC. Its protein product is CASSLQGVEQYF.

The rearrangement links TRBV28 to TRBJ2-2; the match to TRBD2 covers 8 bases. Trimming took 7 bases from V and 6 from J; bases not matched to a gene: 10. This CDR3 region has 15 residues. Germline V gene lookup returns CDR1 MDHEN and CDR2 SYDVKM. CDR3 nucleotides: TGTGCCAGCATCCTGCGGGGGGCCGGCGCCGGGGAGCTGTTTTTT. Its protein product is CASILRGAGAGELFF.

The chain combines TRBV10-3 with TRBJ1-5; 8 bases are shared with TRBD1. Germline V gene sequence: CDR1 ENHRY, CDR2 SYGVKD. The V and J ends lost 11 bases and 3 bases, in that order; junction bases with no gene match: 6. The CDR3 is 13 amino acids. This chain's CDR3 is CACGQGVNQPQHF. For the CDR3, the DNA is TGTGCCTGCGGACAGGGTGTCAATCAGCCCCAGCATTTT.

The V gene is TRBV4-3, the J gene TRBJ2-7; 10 nucleotides align to TRBD2. This CDR3 contains 19 residues. V dropped 2 bases and J dropped 4; count of bases not matched to a gene: 17. Germline V gives CDR1 LGHNA, CDR2 YSLEER. The CDR3 DNA reads as TGCGCCAGCAGCCAAAAGAAGAAGGGAATAGCGGGGGGTTCATACGAGCAGTACTTC. It is translated as CASSQKKKGIAGGSYEQYF.

The gene calls are TRBV9 and TRBJ2-1; weak D call: TRBD2 (5 bases). The CDR3 consists of 13 residues. CDR1 and CDR2 (germline): SGDLS, YYNGEE. The V and J ends lost 4 bases and 8 bases respectively, with 13 bases between them. In DNA, the CDR3 is TGTGCCAGCAGCTCCCAGGAGGAGGATGAGCAGTTCTTC. Residues: CASSSQEEDEQFF.